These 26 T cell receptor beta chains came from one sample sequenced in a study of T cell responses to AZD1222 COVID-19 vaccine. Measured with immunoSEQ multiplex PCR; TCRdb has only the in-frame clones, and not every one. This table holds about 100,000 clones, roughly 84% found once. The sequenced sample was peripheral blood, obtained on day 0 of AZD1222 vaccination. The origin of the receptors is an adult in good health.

In DNA form, the CDR3 reads TGTGCCAGCAGTGAATTAGACAGCCCAACGACCCACGAGCAGTACTTC. Its translation: CASSELDSPTTHEQYF. V usage is TRBV25-1 and J usage is TRBJ2-7, with D perhaps matching TRBD1 (5 bases). The CDR3 length is 16 residues. V gave up 1 base and J gave up 5 bases, with 18 bases separating them. Germline V gene lookup returns CDR1 MGHDK and CDR2 SYGVNS.

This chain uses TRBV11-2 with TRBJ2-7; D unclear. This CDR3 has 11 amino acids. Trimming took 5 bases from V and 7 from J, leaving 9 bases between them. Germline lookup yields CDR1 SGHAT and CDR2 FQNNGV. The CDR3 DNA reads TGTGCCAGCAGCGCCCCTAGAGAGCAGTACTTC. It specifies CASSAPREQYF.

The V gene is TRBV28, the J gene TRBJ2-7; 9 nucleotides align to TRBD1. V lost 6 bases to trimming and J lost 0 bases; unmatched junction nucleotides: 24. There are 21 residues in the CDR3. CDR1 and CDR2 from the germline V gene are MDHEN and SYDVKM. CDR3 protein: CASRGRGAGTGRGFSSYEQYF. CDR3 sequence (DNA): TGTGCCAGCAGGGGGAGGGGCGCGGGGACAGGGAGGGGATTTTCCTCCTACGAGCAGTACTTC.

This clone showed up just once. CDR3 nucleotides: TGCGCCAGCAGCTGGCAGGGGGCCGGTAAGGAGGAAAAACTGTTTTTT. Its protein is CASSWQGAGKEEKLFF. This sequence joins TRBV5-1 and TRBJ1-4; 8 bases match TRBD1. Trimming took 3 bases from V and 8 from J; bases not matched to a gene: 12. In germline, CDR1 is SGHRS, CDR2 YFSETQ. The CDR3 runs 16 residues.

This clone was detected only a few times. The CDR3 sequence: CASRGGVSGNTIYF. DNA for the CDR3: TGTGCCAGCAGGGGAGGGGTATCAGGAAACACCATATATTTT. The chain joins TRBV25-1 to TRBJ1-3; D is possibly TRBD1 (5 bases). V was shortened by 6 bases and J by 4 bases, with 13 bases between the two germline ends. This CDR3 has 14 amino acids. The germline CDR1 and CDR2 sequences are MGHDK and SYGVNS.

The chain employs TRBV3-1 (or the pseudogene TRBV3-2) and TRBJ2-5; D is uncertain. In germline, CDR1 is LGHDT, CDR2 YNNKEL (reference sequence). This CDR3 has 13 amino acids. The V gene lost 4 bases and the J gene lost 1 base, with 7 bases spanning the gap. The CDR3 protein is CASSPLSQETQYF. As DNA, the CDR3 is TGTGCCAGCAGCCCCTTGTCCCAAGAGACCCAGTACTTC.

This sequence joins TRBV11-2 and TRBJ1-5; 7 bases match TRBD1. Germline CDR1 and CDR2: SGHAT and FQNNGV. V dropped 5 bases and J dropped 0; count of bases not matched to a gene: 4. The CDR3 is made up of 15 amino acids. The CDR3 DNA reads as TGTGCCAGCAGCCCTGGGACAGATAGCAATCAGCCCCAGCATTTT. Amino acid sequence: CASSPGTDSNQPQHF.

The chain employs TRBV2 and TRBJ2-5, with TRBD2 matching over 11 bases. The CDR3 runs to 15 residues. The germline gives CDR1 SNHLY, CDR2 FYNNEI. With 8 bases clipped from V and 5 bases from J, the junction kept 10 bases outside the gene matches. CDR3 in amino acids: CASGAGLAVQETQYF. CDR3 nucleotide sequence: TGTGCCAGCGGGGCGGGACTAGCGGTTCAGGAGACCCAGTACTTC.

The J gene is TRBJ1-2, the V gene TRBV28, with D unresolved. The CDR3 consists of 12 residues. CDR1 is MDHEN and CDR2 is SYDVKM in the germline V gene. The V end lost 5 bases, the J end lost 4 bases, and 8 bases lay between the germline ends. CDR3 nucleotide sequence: TGTGCCAGCAGTCCCAGTACCTATGGCTACACCTTC. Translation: CASSPSTYGYTF.

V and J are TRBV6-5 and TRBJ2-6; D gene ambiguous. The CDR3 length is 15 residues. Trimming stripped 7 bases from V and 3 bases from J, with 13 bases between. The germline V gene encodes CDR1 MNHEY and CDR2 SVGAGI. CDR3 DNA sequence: TGTGCCAGCACCCCCCGGATAATTGGGGCCAACGTCCTGACTTTC. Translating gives CASTPRIIGANVLTF.

CDR3 sequence reads: CAWSVIGHTIYF. CDR3 in DNA: TGTGCCTGGAGTGTAATCGGTCACACCATATATTTT. The chain uses TRBV30 and TRBJ1-3; D is undetermined. The V gene's germline CDR1 is GTSNPN and CDR2 SVGIG (reference sequence). Trimming shortened V by 0 bases and J by 8 bases, and 8 bases separated the two germline ends. This CDR3 is 12 amino acids long.

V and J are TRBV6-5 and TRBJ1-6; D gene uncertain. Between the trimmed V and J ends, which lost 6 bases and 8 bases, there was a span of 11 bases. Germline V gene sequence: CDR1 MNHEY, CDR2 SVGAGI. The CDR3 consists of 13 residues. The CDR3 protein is CASSDIRYSPLHF. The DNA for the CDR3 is TGTGCCAGCAGCGATATTAGATATTCACCCCTCCACTTT.

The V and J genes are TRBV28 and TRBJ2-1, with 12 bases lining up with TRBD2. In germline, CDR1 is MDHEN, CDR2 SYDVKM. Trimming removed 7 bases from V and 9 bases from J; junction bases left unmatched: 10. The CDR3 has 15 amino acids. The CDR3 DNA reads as TGTGCCAGCACCGGCGGGACTAGCGGGCCCTTTGAGCAGTTCTTC. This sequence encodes CASTGGTSGPFEQFF.

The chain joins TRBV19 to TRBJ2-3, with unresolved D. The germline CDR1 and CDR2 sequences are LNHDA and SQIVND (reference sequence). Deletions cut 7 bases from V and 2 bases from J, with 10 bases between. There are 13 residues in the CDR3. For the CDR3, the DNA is TGTGCCAGTATGCCAGAAGACACAGATACGCAGTATTTT. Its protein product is CASMPEDTDTQYF.

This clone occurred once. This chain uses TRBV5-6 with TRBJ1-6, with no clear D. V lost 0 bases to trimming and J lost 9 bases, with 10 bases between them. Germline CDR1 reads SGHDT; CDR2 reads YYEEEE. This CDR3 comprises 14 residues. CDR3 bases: TGTGCCAGCAGCTTGGTGGGCACGGGTTCACCCCTCCACTTT. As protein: CASSLVGTGSPLHF.

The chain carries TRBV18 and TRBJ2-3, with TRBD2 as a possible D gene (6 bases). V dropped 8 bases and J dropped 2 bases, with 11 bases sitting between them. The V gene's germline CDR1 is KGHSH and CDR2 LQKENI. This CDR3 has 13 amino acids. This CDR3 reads CASRGGDTDTQYF. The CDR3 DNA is TGTGCCAGCCGAGGAGGGGACACAGATACGCAGTATTTT.

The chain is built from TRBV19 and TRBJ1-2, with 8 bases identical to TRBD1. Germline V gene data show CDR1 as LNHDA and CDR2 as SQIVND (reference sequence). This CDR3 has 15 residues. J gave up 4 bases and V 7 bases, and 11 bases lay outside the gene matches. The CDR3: CASTPTGANIYGYTF. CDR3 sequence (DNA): TGTGCCAGTACTCCGACAGGGGCCAATATCTATGGCTACACCTTC.

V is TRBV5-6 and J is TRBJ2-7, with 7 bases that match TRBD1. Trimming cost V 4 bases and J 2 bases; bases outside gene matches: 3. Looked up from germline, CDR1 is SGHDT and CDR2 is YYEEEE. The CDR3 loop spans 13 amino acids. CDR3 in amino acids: CASSLTGAYEQYF. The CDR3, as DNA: TGTGCCAGCAGCCTAACAGGGGCCTACGAGCAGTACTTC.

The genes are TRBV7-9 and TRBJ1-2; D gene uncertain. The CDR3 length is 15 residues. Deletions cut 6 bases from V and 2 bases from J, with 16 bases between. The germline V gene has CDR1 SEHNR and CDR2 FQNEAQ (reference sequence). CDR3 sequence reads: CASRYNEAGNYGYTF. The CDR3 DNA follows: TGTGCCAGCAGATACAATGAGGCTGGAAACTATGGCTACACCTTC.

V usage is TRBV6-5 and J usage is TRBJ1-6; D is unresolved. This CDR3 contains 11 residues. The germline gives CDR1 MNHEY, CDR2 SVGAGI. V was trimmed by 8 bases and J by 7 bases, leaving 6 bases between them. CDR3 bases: TGTGCCAGCGGGGTCAATTCACCCCTCCACTTT. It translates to CASGVNSPLHF.

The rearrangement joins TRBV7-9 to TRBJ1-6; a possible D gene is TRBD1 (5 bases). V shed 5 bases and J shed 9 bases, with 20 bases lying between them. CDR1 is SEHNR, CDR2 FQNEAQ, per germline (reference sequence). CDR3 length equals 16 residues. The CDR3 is CASSLGGAGLSSPLHF. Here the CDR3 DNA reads TGTGCCAGCAGCCTTGGCGGGGCAGGGTTGAGTTCACCCCTCCACTTT.

CDR3 nucleotide sequence: TGTGCCAGCAGCCGTACGTGGGCTACCGAGCAGTACTTC. Amino acid sequence: CASSRTWATEQYF. The chain recombines TRBV12-3 or TRBV12-4 with TRBJ2-7; no clear D gene. The V end lost 6 bases, the J end lost 6 bases, and 15 bases lay between the germline ends. This CDR3 is built from 13 residues.

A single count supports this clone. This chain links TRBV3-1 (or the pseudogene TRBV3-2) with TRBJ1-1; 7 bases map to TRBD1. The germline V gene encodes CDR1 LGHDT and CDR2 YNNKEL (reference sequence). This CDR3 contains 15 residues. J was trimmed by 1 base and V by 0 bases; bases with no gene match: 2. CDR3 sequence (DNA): TGTGCCAGCAGCCAAGAAAGGACAGGGAACACTGAAGCTTTCTTT. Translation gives CASSQERTGNTEAFF.

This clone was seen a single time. CDR3 protein: CASSVDGSYGYTF. DNA of the CDR3: TGTGCCAGCAGCGTAGACGGAAGCTATGGCTACACCTTC. V gene TRBV9 combines with J gene TRBJ1-2; no definite D call. This CDR3 region has 13 residues. The germline V gene has CDR1 SGDLS and CDR2 YYNGEE. Trimming removed 0 bases from V and 4 bases from J, with 7 bases in between.

The CDR3 DNA reads TGTGCCAGCAGCCCGGCGGGGACCCTGACCTACGAGCAGTACTTC. Encoded protein: CASSPAGTLTYEQYF. The V and J genes are TRBV9 and TRBJ2-7; D possibly corresponds to TRBD2 (6 bases). The V gene's germline CDR1 is SGDLS and CDR2 YYNGEE. Trimming took 4 bases from V and 2 from J, leaving 16 bases between them. The CDR3 length is 15 residues.

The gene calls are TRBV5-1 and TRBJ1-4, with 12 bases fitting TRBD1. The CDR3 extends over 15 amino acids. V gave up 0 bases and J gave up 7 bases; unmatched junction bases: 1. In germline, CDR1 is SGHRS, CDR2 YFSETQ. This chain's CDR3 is CASSLGDRGPEKLFF. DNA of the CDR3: TGCGCCAGCAGCTTGGGGGACAGGGGGCCTGAAAAACTGTTTTTT. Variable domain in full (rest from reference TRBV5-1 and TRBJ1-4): KAGVTQTPRYLIKTRGQQVTLSCSPISGHRSVSWYQQTPGQGLQFLFEYFSETQRNKGNFPGRFSGRQFSNSRSEMNVSTLELGDSALYLCASSLGDRGPEKLFFGSGTQLSVL.